This T cell receptor beta chain was identified during a study of T cell repertoires in cytomegalovirus infection. This clonotype has more than one count but fewer than ten. CDR1 and CDR2 from the germline V gene are MGHDK and SYGVNS. V was cut by 2 bases and J by 0 bases, with 8 bases left in between. This CDR3 is 15 amino acids long. TCRdb reprocessed the reads with MiXCR, giving one entry per CDR3 protein. The sample has roughly 760,000 distinct CDR3 sequences, roughly a third seen once. Sample: PBMCs. This rearrangement joins TRBV25-1 to TRBJ1-3; possibly TRBD1 for D (6 bases). The clonotype originates from a human donor in good health (CMV status not recorded). Some clones in this sample may be carry-over from other donors' samples. CDR3 region: CASSETGISGNTIYF. CDR3 bases: TGTGCCAGCAGTGAAACAGGGATCTCTGGAAACACCATATATTTT.